This T cell receptor beta chain was identified during a study of T-cell memory formation after mild COVID-19. Regarding the study as a whole: Some SARS-CoV-2-responding clones were already detected in memory before infection.

This CDR3 is built from 14 residues. This clonotype was detected a few times. Antigen unknown. TCR alpha and TCR beta cDNA libraries carrying sample barcodes and UMIs were produced by 5'RACE using constant-segment primers. TCRdb re-called the 5' RACE reads with MiXCR, one entry per CDR3 protein. Here the sample spans 240,000 or so distinct CDR3 sequences, 8% to 10% being singletons. The chain combines TRBV21-1 with TRBJ2-7; no DNA check was done on the table's D call, TRBD1. TRBV21-1 is a documented pseudogene. The sample comprised PBMCs or a T cell subset sorted from them (not recorded which). The clonotype originates from a man aged 18 to 30 who had mild COVID-19 (a few samples of this study predate the infection). Cell type and time point are not known. CDR3: CASSFRDRHYEQYV. CDR3 coding DNA: TGTGCCAGCAGCTTTCGGGACAGGCACTACGAGCAGTACGTC.